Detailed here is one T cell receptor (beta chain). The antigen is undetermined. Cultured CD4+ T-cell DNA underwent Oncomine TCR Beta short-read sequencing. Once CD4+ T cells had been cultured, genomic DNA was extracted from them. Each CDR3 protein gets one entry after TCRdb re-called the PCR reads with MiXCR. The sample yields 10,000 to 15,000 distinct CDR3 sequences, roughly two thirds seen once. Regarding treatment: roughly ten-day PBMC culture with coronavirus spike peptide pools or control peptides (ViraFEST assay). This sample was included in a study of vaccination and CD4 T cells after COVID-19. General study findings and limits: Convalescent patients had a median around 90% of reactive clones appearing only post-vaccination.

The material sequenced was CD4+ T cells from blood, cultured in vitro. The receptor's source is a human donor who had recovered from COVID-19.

CDR3 sequence reads: CASSPGQGEPGNTIYF. The CDR3 DNA follows: TGTGCCAGCAGCCCAGGACAGGGGGAACCTGGAAACACCATATATTTT. The rearrangement uses TRBV7-6 and TRBJ1-3, with 10 bases lining up with TRBD1. After removal of 5 bases from V and 2 bases from J, the junction contained 6 bases not matched to a gene. There are 16 residues in the CDR3. Germline CDR1 SGHVS, CDR2 FNYEAQ.